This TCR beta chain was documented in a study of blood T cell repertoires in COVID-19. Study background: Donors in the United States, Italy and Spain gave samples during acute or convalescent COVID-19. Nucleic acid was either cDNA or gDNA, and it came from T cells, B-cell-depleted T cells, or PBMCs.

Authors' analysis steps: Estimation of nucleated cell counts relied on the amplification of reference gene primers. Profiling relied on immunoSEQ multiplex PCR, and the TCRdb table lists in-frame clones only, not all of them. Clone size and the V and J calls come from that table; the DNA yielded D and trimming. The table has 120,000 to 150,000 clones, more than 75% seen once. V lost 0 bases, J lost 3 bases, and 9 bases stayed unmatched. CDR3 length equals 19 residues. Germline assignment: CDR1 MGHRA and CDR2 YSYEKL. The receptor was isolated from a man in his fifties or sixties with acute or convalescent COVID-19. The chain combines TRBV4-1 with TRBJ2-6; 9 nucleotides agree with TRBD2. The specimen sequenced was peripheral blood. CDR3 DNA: TGCGCCAGCAGCCAAGATGAGATTAGCGGGAGAGGTGGGGCCAACGTCCTGACTTTC. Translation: CASSQDEISGRGGANVLTF.